The source of this T cell receptor (beta chain) is a study of T-cell reconstitution after alpha-beta-depleted transplantation in children. Using unique molecular identifiers, the investigators prepared the TCRbeta library. From the PCR reads, TCRdb called clonotypes with MiXCR, one entry per CDR3 protein. The sample records more than 500,000 distinct CDR3 sequences, over 9.5% being singletons. The CDR3 spans 12 residues. In germline, CDR1 is KGHDR, CDR2 SFDVKD. V dropped 9 bases and J dropped 7 bases, with 11 bases sitting between them. The rearrangement links TRBV24-1 to TRBJ2-2, with D possibly TRBD1 on 5 matching bases. The sequenced sample was PBMCs, mostly from graft donor cells, obtained 180 days after TCRalphabeta/CD19-depleted stem cell transplant. The sequence was obtained from a female patient aged 2 to 10 who had a stem cell transplant for aplastic anemia, so the T cells may come from the graft donor. CDR3 sequence reads: CATQDSNGELFF. The CDR3 DNA follows: TGTGCCACCCAAGACAGTAACGGGGAGCTGTTTTTT.